These 25 T cell receptor beta chains originate from one sample sequenced in a study of T cells after yellow fever vaccination (dated by TCRdb to between 2019 and 2020). The intended sense of this specimen's treatment or condition label: live attenuated yellow fever vaccine strain. Receptors were amplified or captured by 5' RACE. The reads were generated on an Illumina NovaSeq 6000. TCRdb itself trimmed the public reads at Q25 with fastp, ran MiXCR and retained productive beta chains. Identical CDR3 proteins give one entry, which carries the most common genes and DNA. Within this sample are more than 80,000 distinct CDR3 sequences, with about 6% of them counted one time only. The ten largest clones represent just over 40% of the sample. Here the sequenced sample was CD8+ T cells sorted from PBMCs, taken 10 days after the yellow fever booster vaccination. These receptors were obtained from a man younger than 35 who received the YFV17D yellow fever vaccine.

The chain is built from TRBV27 and TRBJ2-3; D unresolved. Trimming took off 7 bases at V and 3 bases at J, with 11 bases between the two ends. CDR3 length: 13 residues. The germline CDR1 and CDR2 sequences are MNHEY and SMNVEV (reference sequence). The CDR3 nucleotides read TGTGCCAGCAAAATCGGTGGGACAGATACGCAGTATTTT. It is translated as CASKIGGTDTQYF.

This clonotype was detected a few times. The chain carries TRBV19 and TRBJ1-1, with D unresolved. The V end lost 8 bases, the J end lost 0 bases, and 10 bases lay between the germline ends. Looked up from germline, CDR1 is LNHDA and CDR2 is SQIVND (reference sequence). CDR3 length: 13 residues. The CDR3 loop reads CASQFSMNTEAFF. CDR3 nucleotides: TGTGCCAGTCAGTTCAGCATGAACACTGAAGCTTTCTTT.

This clonotype has a count of ten or more. V gene TRBV4-1 combines with J gene TRBJ2-7, with D possibly being TRBD2 (6 bases). There are 14 residues in the CDR3. Trimming shortened V by 6 bases and J by 4 bases, and 16 bases separated the two germline ends. Germline-derived CDR1 and CDR2 are MGHRA and YSYEKL. CDR3 region: CASSLRDSWYEQYF. The CDR3 DNA follows: TGCGCCAGCAGTCTCCGGGACTCCTGGTACGAGCAGTACTTC.

In its sample, this clonotype was seen a few times. V usage is TRBV27 and J usage is TRBJ2-2; D remains ambiguous. CDR3 length: 13 amino acids. From germline, CDR1 is MNHEY and CDR2 SMNVEV (reference sequence). The ends were cut back, 7 bases at V and 4 bases at J, with 10 bases in the middle. CDR3 sequence reads: CASTPDGTGELFF. The CDR3 nucleotides are TGTGCCAGCACCCCAGACGGCACCGGGGAGCTGTTTTTT.

The rearrangement joins TRBV4-1 to TRBJ1-5, with TRBD1 matching over 8 bases. J was trimmed by 6 bases and V by 1 base; bases with no gene match: 5. The germline V gene has CDR1 MGHRA and CDR2 YSYEKL. The CDR3 covers 15 residues. CDR3 DNA: TGCGCCAGCAGCCAAGTACAGGGGGAGGTTCAGCCCCAGCATTTT. Amino acid sequence: CASSQVQGEVQPQHF.

V gene TRBV10-3 combines with J gene TRBJ1-5, with D maybe TRBD1 (5 bases). The V end was cut by 0 bases, the J end by 4 bases, with 13 bases between. The CDR3 runs 16 residues. Germline loops: CDR1 ENHRY, CDR2 SYGVKD. DNA of the CDR3: TGTGCCATCAGTGAGTCGACAGCAAATATAAATCAGCCCCAGCATTTT. The encoded protein is CAISESTANINQPQHF.

The chain has TRBV5-4 and TRBJ2-1, with D tentatively TRBD1 (5 bases). The CDR3 covers 14 residues. The V gene lost 2 bases and the J gene lost 5 bases, with 11 bases spanning the gap. Germline V gene sequence: CDR1 SGHNT, CDR2 YYREEE (reference sequence). CDR3 sequence: CASSFLAGNNEQFF. As DNA, the CDR3 is TGTGCCAGCAGCTTTCTGGCAGGGAACAATGAGCAGTTCTTC.

The chain couples TRBV5-1 to TRBJ2-1, with D unclear. V lost 3 bases and J lost 0, with 13 bases in between. The CDR3 totals 16 residues. CDR1 and CDR2 from the germline V gene are SGHRS and YFSETQ. CDR3 loop: CASSSDPSSSYNEQFF. The DNA of the CDR3 is TGCGCCAGCAGCTCGGACCCAAGTAGCTCCTACAATGAGCAGTTCTTC.

This chain connects TRBV2 to TRBJ2-3; 10 bases fit TRBD2. J gave up 3 bases and V 0 bases, and 12 bases lay outside the gene matches. Germline V gene sequence: CDR1 SNHLY, CDR2 FYNNEI. The CDR3 has 19 residues. In DNA form, the CDR3 reads TGTGCCAGCAGTGAAGCCGGCCTCCACGAACTAGCGGGGACAGATACGCAGTATTTT. Protein: CASSEAGLHELAGTDTQYF.

This clonotype was counted at least ten times. The rearrangement links TRBV4-3 to TRBJ2-7; TRBD2 aligns across 7 bases. Trimming at V came to 2 bases and at J to 7 bases, leaving 2 bases not matched to a gene. The CDR3 sequence is 12 residues long. CDR1 is LGHNA, CDR2 YSLEER, per germline. CDR3 in amino acids: CASSQNGREQYF. DNA of the CDR3: TGCGCCAGCAGCCAAAACGGGAGGGAGCAGTACTTC.

This clonotype has just a few counts. The DNA of the CDR3 is TGTGCCAGCAGTTACTCGAATTCGGGGGGAGGAAGGTCTGGAAACACCATATATTTT. As protein: CASSYSNSGGGRSGNTIYF. The chain uses TRBV6-5 and TRBJ1-3; maybe TRBD1 (5 bases). The CDR3 contains 19 residues. Germline CDR1 and CDR2: MNHEY and SVGAGI. V was clipped by 0 bases and J by 1 base, with 19 bases between them.

This clonotype was picked up a small number of times. The rearrangement uses TRBV7-9 and TRBJ2-3; 10 bases line up with TRBD1. The trim removed 4 bases at V and 2 bases at J, leaving 6 bases unmatched. In germline, CDR1 is SEHNR, CDR2 FQNEAQ (reference sequence). The CDR3 has 16 amino acids. In nucleotides, the CDR3 is TGTGCCAGCAGCTCCCCGGGACAGGGGTCCACAGATACGCAGTATTTT. This encodes CASSSPGQGSTDTQYF.

This clonotype was recorded a few times. The chain uses TRBV7-9 and TRBJ2-2; D gene uncertain. V was cut by 5 bases and J by 6 bases, with 4 bases left in between. The CDR3 covers 11 residues. Germline-derived CDR1 and CDR2 are SEHNR and FQNEAQ (reference sequence). CDR3 in DNA: TGTGCCAGCAGCGAGCCCGGGGAGCTGTTTTTT. Protein product: CASSEPGELFF.

The sample holds a few counts of this clonotype. The chain links TRBV4-2 to TRBJ2-3; weak D call: TRBD2 (6 bases). The CDR3 has 17 amino acids. From germline, CDR1 is LGHNA and CDR2 YNFKEQ. The V end was cut by 2 bases, the J end by 5 bases, with 20 bases between. The CDR3 here is CASSQQVGGGYLDTQYF. The CDR3 bases are TGTGCCAGCAGCCAACAGGTCGGTGGAGGGTACTTAGATACGCAGTATTTT.

The rearrangement links TRBV10-2 to TRBJ2-3; D gene unclear. Trimming left V 5 bases short and J 2 bases short, with 5 bases between. This CDR3 is built from 12 residues. Germline CDR1 and CDR2: WSHSY and SAAADI. CDR3 region: CASSKITDTQYF. Written as DNA, the CDR3 is TGCGCCAGCAGTAAAATCACAGATACGCAGTATTTT.

The chain uses TRBV28 and TRBJ1-1; D not resolved. Trimming removed 5 bases at V and 3 bases at J, with 16 bases between. The germline CDR1 and CDR2 sequences are MDHEN and SYDVKM. The CDR3 runs 15 residues. The CDR3 is CASSPRRLSDTEAFF. The CDR3 DNA is TGTGCCAGCAGTCCGCGGAGGTTGAGCGACACTGAAGCTTTCTTT.

The chain combines TRBV4-1 with TRBJ1-1; D gene uncertain. Looked up from germline, CDR1 is MGHRA and CDR2 is YSYEKL. The CDR3 totals 13 residues. V was pared by 2 bases and J by 2 bases, with 6 bases between. In nucleotides, the CDR3 is TGCGCCAGCAGCCAAATGAGTAACACTGAAGCTTTCTTT. Translating it yields CASSQMSNTEAFF.

The CDR3 region has the DNA TGTGCCAGCAGCTCCCTGATAGGGGGGACCTACCAAGAGACCCAGTACTTC. This encodes CASSSLIGGTYQETQYF. This chain joins TRBV7-9 and TRBJ2-5, with D possibly being TRBD1 or TRBD2 (6 bases each). The CDR3 totals 17 residues. Germline V CDR1 and CDR2: SEHNR, FQNEAQ (reference sequence). Trimming took 4 bases from V and 0 from J, leaving 18 bases between them.

The chain uses TRBV6-5 and TRBJ2-7; D tentatively fits TRBD1 or TRBD2 (6 bases each). Germline assignment: CDR1 MNHEY and CDR2 SVGAGI. The ends were cut back, 4 bases at V and 4 bases at J, with 14 bases in the middle. The CDR3 loop spans 14 amino acids. The CDR3 DNA is TGTGCCAGCAGTTTTGGGGGGCCTGGGTACGAGCAGTACTTC. Translation: CASSFGGPGYEQYF.

The chain employs TRBV7-9 and TRBJ2-2; 8 bases line up with TRBD2. The V gene end was trimmed by 8 bases and the J gene end by 0 bases; junction bases not matched to a gene: 5. The CDR3 is made up of 15 amino acids. Looked up from germline, CDR1 is SEHNR and CDR2 is FQNEAQ (reference sequence). In nucleotides, the CDR3 is TGTGCCAGCCACTGGCGGGGGGCGAACACCGGGGAGCTGTTTTTT. It yields the protein CASHWRGANTGELFF. The variable domain in full, completed from reference TRBV7-9 and TRBJ2-2, reads DTGVSQNPRHKITKRGQNVTFRCDPISEHNRLYWYRQTLGQGPEFLTYFQNEAQLEKSRLLSDRFSAERPKGSFSTLEIQRTEQGDSAMYLCASHWRGANTGELFFGEGSRLTVL.

In its sample, this clonotype was seen a few times. In DNA form, the CDR3 reads TGTGCCAGCAGAGGAATGCGGGACAGTAACTACGAGCAGTACTTC. Translation gives CASRGMRDSNYEQYF. The chain is built from TRBV25-1 and TRBJ2-7; D might be TRBD1 (7 bases). Per germline, CDR1 MGHDK and CDR2 SYGVNS. V was shortened by 6 bases and J by 3 bases, with 18 bases between the two germline ends. This CDR3 comprises 15 residues.

This clonotype was seen many times. The gene calls are TRBV7-2 and TRBJ2-3, with 11 bases matching TRBD2. Germline V gene data show CDR1 as SGHTA and CDR2 as FQGNSA. Trimming at V came to 3 bases and at J to 0 bases, leaving 5 bases not matched to a gene. The CDR3 extends over 17 amino acids. CDR3 DNA: TGTGCCAGCAGCTTGGGTAGCGGGGGGGCTAGCACAGATACGCAGTATTTT. Translated: CASSLGSGGASTDTQYF.

This clonotype was seen many times. This chain connects TRBV4-1 to TRBJ2-7; 7 bases map to TRBD2. The J segment lost 0 bases and the V segment lost 0 bases, leaving 2 bases of the junction unmatched. Germline assignment: CDR1 MGHRA and CDR2 YSYEKL. CDR3 length: 15 residues. The CDR3 DNA reads as TGCGCCAGCAGCCAAGACACTAGCGCCTCCTACGAGCAGTACTTC. This codes for CASSQDTSASYEQYF.

The sample holds a few counts of this clonotype. V gene TRBV28 combines with J gene TRBJ2-3; 11 nucleotides line up with TRBD1. The CDR3 has 19 amino acids. J was trimmed by 3 bases and V by 1 base; bases with no gene match: 12. Germline-derived CDR1 and CDR2 are MDHEN and SYDVKM. The CDR3 nucleotides are TGTGCCAGCAGTTTATCCCATCCATCAGGACAGGGGGCAACAGATACGCAGTATTTT. This gives the protein CASSLSHPSGQGATDTQYF. Supplemented by reference TRBV28 and TRBJ2-3, the full variable domain reads DVKVTQSSRYLVKRTGEKVFLECVQDMDHENMFWYRQDPGLGLRLIYFSYDVKMKEKGDIPEGYSVSREKKERFSLILESASTNQTSMYLCASSLSHPSGQGATDTQYFGPGTRLTVL.

The chain combines TRBV7-6 with TRBJ1-2; D remains ambiguous. V lost 5 bases to trimming and J lost 4 bases, with 14 bases between them. The CDR3 totals 14 residues. From germline, CDR1 is SGHVS and CDR2 FNYEAQ. CDR3: CASSVDGSLYGYTF. In DNA, the CDR3 is TGTGCCAGCAGCGTGGACGGGAGCCTCTATGGCTACACCTTC.